This T cell receptor (beta chain) came from a study of shared T cell receptors in the human thymus. Method: immunoSEQ multiplex PCR; TCRdb's copy keeps in-frame clones and lacks some. The sample gives some 720,000 clones, roughly 88% of which show up once; around 0.0099% is in the top ten. After removal of 3 bases from V and 6 bases from J, the junction contained 11 bases not matched to a gene. Germline V gene lookup returns CDR1 SGHNT and CDR2 YYREEE (reference sequence). The CDR3 is 16 amino acids. The same specimen was also included in a second study, on human thymus T cells. From that report: Among the donors, all were healthy Finnish infants having corrective surgery for congenital heart defects. Resections from corrective heart surgery provided thymus tissue. Within thymic and blood repertoires, V and J gene usage appeared to be biased. Thymic repertoires from unrelated individuals overlapped highly, related research reported.

This TCR was recovered from a boy younger than two with a congenital heart defect. The chain has TRBV5-4 and TRBJ2-1; 8 bases match TRBD2. Sequenced input: thymocytes. CDR3: CASSWGAGEPGNEQFF. In DNA, the CDR3 is TGTGCCAGCAGCTGGGGAGCGGGAGAGCCCGGCAATGAGCAGTTCTTC. The whole variable domain, remainder taken from reference TRBV5-4 and TRBJ2-1, is ETGVTQSPTHLIKTRGQQVTLRCSSQSGHNTVSWYQQALGQGPQFIFQYYREEENGRGNFPPRFSGLQFPNYSSELNVNALELDDSALYLCASSWGAGEPGNEQFFGPGTRLTVL.